This entry features one TCR beta chain sequence. Its antigen is not identified. The assay was run at survey level. Libraries were prepared by immunoSEQ multiplex PCR; TCRdb keeps only in-frame clonotypes and omits some of them. The data contain roughly 30,000 clones, roughly 80% of them singletons. These data belong to a study of STAT5B mutations in CD4+ large granular lymphocyte leukemia. Study results and caveats: Top patient clones used TRBV06 genes more often: 8/27 versus 2/35 in controls.

V was shortened by 0 bases and J by 2 bases, with 11 bases between the two germline ends. This CDR3 comprises 15 residues. Germline V gene data show CDR1 as SGHTA and CDR2 as FQGNSA. This chain uses TRBV7-2 with TRBJ2-7, with D possibly being TRBD1 (5 bases). This receptor was taken from a human donor in good health. The material sequenced was CD4+ T cells from blood buffy coats. The CDR3 protein is CASSLAVGQTYEQYF. CDR3 DNA sequence: TGTGCCAGCAGCTTAGCCGTGGGGCAAACCTACGAGCAGTACTTC.